This T cell receptor beta chain was profiled in a study of vaccination effects on CD4 cells after COVID-19. Study-level information: The post-vaccine samples were taken, at the median, 72 days after the second dose. Findings and caveats of the study: Marked clonal contraction was seen late after vaccination (in both infection- and vaccine-induced clones).

The ViraFEST assay expanded antigen-specific CD4+ T cells with viral peptide pools before sequencing. Subsequent to 10 days of culture, CD4+ T cells were isolated. Participants were given two doses of BNT162b2 or mRNA-1273 vaccine. Negative nucleocapsid antibody tests before and after vaccination confirmed no previous SARS-CoV-2 infection. The researchers cultured fewer than 2.5 million PBMC per well with 8 to 10 IU/ml IL-2 and roughly 9.1 ug/ml peptides. Points on this clone: The antigen remains undetermined.

The data were produced by immunoSEQ multiplex PCR, yet TCRdb's version contains in-frame clones alone and is incomplete. The sample carries roughly 63,000 clones, 60% to 80% recorded once. This TCR was sampled from a human donor who received a COVID-19 vaccine. Sequenced here: CD4+ T cells from PBMCs cultured with HCoV-OC43 spike peptides, sampled after COVID-19 vaccination. Sample subset: HCoV-OC43 spike overlapping peptide pool stimulation.

The CDR3 loop reads CASSPGMQETQYF. The CDR3, as DNA: TGTGCCAGCAGTCCCGGGATGCAAGAGACCCAGTACTTC. This sequence joins TRBV12-3 or TRBV12-4 and TRBJ2-5; TRBD2 is a possible D gene (5 bases). Trimming cost V 5 bases and J 2 bases, with 9 bases left between them. The CDR3 sequence is 13 residues long.